This entry lists 26 T cell receptor beta chains sequenced from one sample in a study of T cell responses to AZD1222 COVID-19 vaccine listed by TCRdb under 2021. Explained via the paper, the time point label denotes: about 28 days (+/-7) after the second vaccine dose. Libraries were constructed by the immunoSEQ multiplex PCR assay. Sourced from immuneACCESS, this table was stored by TCRdb with only in-frame sequences that have V and J called. A share of the clones is absent; for the studies checked, an unresolved V gene accounts for under half, and the remainder has no known explanation. Across this sample there are 190,000 or so clones, with 70% to 90% seen only once. In total, the top ten clones hold roughly 25% of the sample. The sequences come from peripheral blood, collected 28 days after the second AZD1222 dose. The receptor set was obtained from an adult who received the AZD1222 COVID-19 vaccine.

The chain joins TRBV25-1 to TRBJ2-7; 8 bases map to TRBD1. The CDR3 has 15 residues. CDR1 is MGHDK, CDR2 SYGVNS, per germline. V shed 2 bases and J 5 bases; nucleotides not matched to a gene: 8. The DNA of the CDR3 is TGTGCCAGCAGTGAAGCCGGGACAGGCCACCACGAGCAGTACTTC. This codes for CASSEAGTGHHEQYF.

The table lists this clone with a few counts. V and J are TRBV29-1 and TRBJ1-4; D remains unclear. Germline V gene data show CDR1 as SQVTM and CDR2 as ANQGSEA. V dropped 4 bases and J dropped 3 bases, with 12 bases sitting between them. The CDR3 has 14 amino acids. The CDR3 loop reads CSVGWAWANEKLFF. CDR3 coding DNA: TGCAGCGTTGGTTGGGCTTGGGCTAATGAAAAACTGTTTTTT.

The chain links TRBV28 to TRBJ1-2, with 8 bases lining up with TRBD1. Germline CDR1 reads MDHEN; CDR2 reads SYDVKM. This CDR3 region has 14 residues. Losses at the gene ends were 4 bases for V and 5 bases for J; bases not matched to a gene: 6. CDR3 in DNA: TGTGCCAGCAGTTACTCAGGGGGCGGGTATGGCTACACCTTC. This codes for CASSYSGGGYGYTF.

V and J are TRBV19 and TRBJ2-1, with 7 bases identical to TRBD2. The CDR3 contains 14 residues. After removal of 4 bases from V and 7 bases from J, the junction contained 7 bases not matched to a gene. The germline CDR1 and CDR2 sequences are LNHDA and SQIVND (reference sequence). CDR3 sequence (DNA): TGTGCCAGTAGTACTAGCGGTGAGTGGAATGAGCAGTTCTTC. It codes for CASSTSGEWNEQFF.

The rearrangement uses TRBV7-2 and TRBJ2-3; D is undetermined. CDR3 length: 14 amino acids. Germline lookup yields CDR1 SGHTA and CDR2 FQGNSA. Trimming stripped 2 bases from V and 0 bases from J, with 6 bases between. CDR3 nucleotides: TGTGCCAGCAGCTTACGGCAGAGCACAGATACGCAGTATTTT. It translates to CASSLRQSTDTQYF.

The chain recombines TRBV2 with TRBJ1-1, with TRBD1 as a possible D gene (5 bases). V shed 5 bases and J shed 5 bases, with 15 bases lying between them. Germline V gene data show CDR1 as SNHLY and CDR2 as FYNNEI. The CDR3 runs to 14 residues. Here the CDR3 reads CASSTSRGGTEAFF. The CDR3 region has the DNA TGTGCCAGCAGTACCTCGAGGGGCGGGACTGAAGCTTTCTTT.

The rearrangement links TRBV5-4 to TRBJ2-1, with 7 bases fitting TRBD1. V was clipped by 0 bases and J by 4 bases; unmatched bases: 10. CDR1 and CDR2 from the germline V gene are SGHNT and YYREEE (reference sequence). The CDR3 is made up of 17 amino acids. Here the CDR3 reads CASSLELTGVKYNEQFF. CDR3 nucleotide sequence: TGTGCCAGCAGCTTGGAACTAACAGGGGTGAAGTACAATGAGCAGTTCTTC.

The V and J genes are TRBV7-9 and TRBJ1-2, with TRBD1 matching 9 bases. CDR1 and CDR2 (germline): SEHNR, FQNEAQ (reference sequence). V lost 0 bases and J lost 8; bases outside the gene matches: 13. This CDR3 spans 17 amino acids. The CDR3 is CASSLASVSQGAGGYTF. The CDR3 DNA reads TGTGCCAGCAGCTTAGCGTCCGTTTCACAGGGGGCAGGCGGCTACACCTTC.

This clone occurred once. V usage is TRBV7-2 and J usage is TRBJ2-7, with D hard to call. The germline gives CDR1 SGHTA, CDR2 FQGNSA. V was pared by 5 bases and J by 6 bases, with 14 bases between. The CDR3 has 13 amino acids. CDR3: CASSPRAVGEQYF. CDR3 nucleotide sequence: TGTGCCAGCAGCCCCCGAGCTGTGGGCGAGCAGTACTTC.

The chain has TRBV23-1 and TRBJ1-5; no firm D call. TRBV23-1 is sorted into the ORF group, with uncertain function. The V gene lost 1 base and the J gene lost 4 bases, with 5 bases spanning the gap. CDR3 length: 13 amino acids. DNA of the CDR3: TGCGCCAGCAGTCAATTGTTGAATCAGCCCCAGCATTTT. This translates into CASSQLLNQPQHF.

V gene TRBV9 combines with J gene TRBJ2-1, with D hard to call. The CDR3 runs to 13 residues. V lost 2 bases to trimming and J lost 3 bases, with 6 bases between them. CDR1 is SGDLS and CDR2 is YYNGEE in the germline V gene. This CDR3 is CASSVNRYNEQFF. The CDR3 DNA reads TGTGCCAGCAGCGTTAACCGCTACAATGAGCAGTTCTTC.

V usage is TRBV5-6 and J usage is TRBJ2-3; TRBD2 might be the D (6 bases). V lost 3 bases and J 5 bases, leaving 22 bases between the germline ends. The CDR3 is 17 amino acids. Germline CDR1 is SGHDT and CDR2 is YYEEEE. DNA for the CDR3: TGTGCCAGCAGCTCCATTGGAGGGTCGGGGCCCATAGATACGCAGTATTTT. This gives the protein CASSSIGGSGPIDTQYF.

The J gene is TRBJ1-2, the V gene TRBV4-3; D is unclear. The germline CDR1 and CDR2 sequences are LGHNA and YSLEER. Trimming shortened V by 1 base and J by 2 bases, and 11 bases separated the two germline ends. This CDR3 has 15 residues. The CDR3 DNA is TGCGCCAGCAGCCAAGGAGCTCAAATAAACTATGGCTACACCTTC. This encodes CASSQGAQINYGYTF.

Here the CDR3 DNA reads TGTGCCAGCTCCGTTATGGAGCAGGGGCCCGCTGGGGAGCAGTACTTC. Amino acids: CASSVMEQGPAGEQYF. The chain has TRBV18 and TRBJ2-7, with D perhaps matching TRBD1 (6 bases). V shed 6 bases and J shed 7 bases, with 25 bases lying between them. The CDR3 totals 16 residues. Germline assignment: CDR1 KGHSH and CDR2 LQKENI. Full variable domain (outside the CDR3, taken from reference TRBV18 and TRBJ2-7): NAGVMQNPRHLVRRRGQEARLRCSPMKGHSHVYWYRQLPEEGLKFMVYLQKENIIDESGMPKERFSAEFPKEGPSILRIQQVVRGDSAAYFCASSVMEQGPAGEQYFGPGTRLTVT.

The V and J genes are TRBV28 and TRBJ1-1, with no clear D. Looked up from germline, CDR1 is MDHEN and CDR2 is SYDVKM. This CDR3 comprises 13 residues. The ends were cut back, 6 bases at V and 8 bases at J, with 16 bases in the middle. The CDR3 region is CASRPGLENEAFF. The DNA for the CDR3 is TGTGCCAGCAGACCGGGGTTGGAAAACGAAGCTTTCTTT.

The count of this clone is one. The chain is built from TRBV3-1 (or the pseudogene TRBV3-2) and TRBJ2-5; 11 bases map to TRBD2. J gave up 5 bases and V 4 bases, and 6 bases lay outside the gene matches. The CDR3 runs 15 residues. Germline CDR1 is LGHDT and CDR2 is YNNKEL (reference sequence). The CDR3 region is CASSLGLAEGETQYF. As DNA, the CDR3 is TGTGCCAGCAGCCTGGGACTAGCGGAGGGGGAGACCCAGTACTTC.

V and J are TRBV25-1 and TRBJ2-7; maybe TRBD2 (5 bases). V shed 1 base and J shed 0 bases, with 13 bases lying between them. The CDR3 is made up of 16 amino acids. Germline V gene lookup returns CDR1 MGHDK and CDR2 SYGVNS. DNA for the CDR3: TGTGCCAGCAGTGAATGGCCCAGGAGGAGCTCCTACGAGCAGTACTTC. The encoded protein is CASSEWPRRSSYEQYF.

This chain uses TRBV19 with TRBJ2-2; D may be TRBD1 (5 bases). Per the germline V gene, CDR1 is LNHDA and CDR2 is SQIVND (reference sequence). Trimming took 5 bases from V and 5 from J, leaving 9 bases between them. This CDR3 comprises 13 residues. As DNA, the CDR3 is TGTGCCAGTAGTCCCAGGGTTACCGGGGAGCTGTTTTTT. Protein sequence: CASSPRVTGELFF.

This clone is a singleton in its sample. The gene calls are TRBV7-3 and TRBJ2-7; 9 bases align to TRBD1. CDR1 SGHTA and CDR2 FQGTGA come from the germline V gene. The V segment lost 5 bases and the J segment 6 bases; nucleotides outside the gene matches: 8. This CDR3 spans 14 amino acids. CDR3 sequence: CASSRGQGKREQYF. CDR3 in DNA: TGTGCCAGCAGCCGGGGACAGGGAAAACGCGAGCAGTACTTC.

The chain uses TRBV28 and TRBJ1-6; D gene unclear. Germline V lookup: CDR1 MDHEN, CDR2 SYDVKM. V lost 3 bases to trimming and J lost 9 bases, with 6 bases between them. This CDR3 is 12 amino acids long. The CDR3 here is CASSLLGSPLHF. Written as DNA, the CDR3 is TGTGCCAGCAGTTTGTTGGGTTCACCCCTCCACTTT.

V gene TRBV28 combines with J gene TRBJ1-1; D gene unclear. Between the trimmed V and J ends, which lost 2 bases and 1 base, there was a span of 8 bases. This CDR3 contains 14 residues. Germline V gene lookup returns CDR1 MDHEN and CDR2 SYDVKM. The CDR3 is CASSLVGKNTEAFF. The CDR3 region has the DNA TGTGCCAGCAGTTTAGTAGGGAAGAACACTGAAGCTTTCTTT.

This chain connects TRBV19 to TRBJ1-2; 10 nucleotides match TRBD1. The CDR3 sequence is 14 residues long. Germline V gene lookup returns CDR1 LNHDA and CDR2 SQIVND (reference sequence). The junction had 8 bases not matched to a gene; V was cut back by 5 bases and J by 8 bases. CDR3 amino acids: CASSPGQGPIGYTF. CDR3 nucleotides: TGTGCCAGTAGTCCGGGACAGGGGCCTATCGGCTACACCTTC.

This chain links TRBV24-1 with TRBJ2-7; 9 bases are shared with TRBD1. Losses at the gene ends were 1 base for V and 10 bases for J; bases not matched to a gene: 4. This CDR3 spans 13 amino acids. The V gene's germline CDR1 is KGHDR and CDR2 SFDVKD. CDR3 loop: CATSDFGTGGQYF. The CDR3 coding sequence is TGTGCCACCAGTGATTTCGGAACAGGGGGCCAGTACTTC.

This chain uses TRBV28 with TRBJ2-7; TRBD1 agrees at 12 bases. CDR3 length: 15 amino acids. Unmatched junction bases numbered 9, after V lost 8 bases and J lost 4 bases. The germline V gene has CDR1 MDHEN and CDR2 SYDVKM. The CDR3 region has the DNA TGTGCCAGCCAAACACCGGGACAGGGGGCGTACGAGCAGTACTTC. This gives the protein CASQTPGQGAYEQYF.

This clone was observed a single time. The chain recombines TRBV6-5 with TRBJ1-1, with D tentatively TRBD1 (6 bases). Trimming took off 3 bases at V and 5 bases at J, with 13 bases between the two ends. The CDR3 sequence is 14 residues long. Germline V gives CDR1 MNHEY, CDR2 SVGAGI. The CDR3 sequence: CASSYRGAWTEAFF. The CDR3 coding sequence is TGTGCCAGCAGTTATCGGGGGGCGTGGACTGAAGCTTTCTTT.

J is TRBJ2-2 and V is TRBV6-5; 9 bases are a match to TRBD1. V shed 3 bases and J 6 bases; nucleotides not matched to a gene: 8. In germline, CDR1 is MNHEY, CDR2 SVGAGI. The CDR3 spans 16 residues. Written as DNA, the CDR3 is TGTGCCAGCAGTTATATTCCGGGACAGGGTGCCGGGGAGCTGTTTTTT. It encodes CASSYIPGQGAGELFF.